Below are 8 T cell receptor beta chains sequenced from a single sample in a study of blood T cell repertoires in COVID-19. Profiled with immunoSEQ multiplex PCR; TCRdb holds only in-frame clones, not every one. The sample holds about 210,000 clones, about four fifths seen once. Source material: peripheral blood. The receptors originated from a woman between 50 and 59 years old with active or convalescent COVID-19.

The J gene is TRBJ1-2, the V gene TRBV3-1 (or the pseudogene TRBV3-2), with D perhaps TRBD1 (6 bases). The V and J ends lost 4 bases and 7 bases respectively, with 13 bases between them. CDR1 is LGHDT and CDR2 is YNNKEL in the germline V gene (reference sequence). The CDR3 contains 13 residues. In DNA form, the CDR3 reads TGTGCCAGCAGCCCATCACAGGGTGTTGGCTACACCTTC. This translates into CASSPSQGVGYTF.

The count of this clone is one. The rearrangement uses TRBV29-1 and TRBJ1-4; TRBD1 aligns across 7 bases. Germline values: CDR1 SQVTM, CDR2 ANQGSEA. V lost 7 bases, J lost 7 bases, and 12 bases stayed unmatched. The CDR3 is 14 residues long. The CDR3 spells CSGKSGTASEKLFF. The CDR3 nucleotides are TGCAGCGGGAAATCCGGGACAGCGTCTGAAAAACTGTTTTTT.

The chain is built from TRBV9 and TRBJ1-5; D may be TRBD1 (5 bases). This CDR3 spans 14 amino acids. Looked up from germline, CDR1 is SGDLS and CDR2 is YYNGEE. V was shortened by 4 bases and J by 4 bases, with 12 bases between the two germline ends. Here the CDR3 reads CASSPQGLNQPQHF. DNA of the CDR3: TGTGCCAGCAGCCCCCAGGGTTTGAATCAGCCCCAGCATTTT.

This clone was observed a few times. The rearrangement uses TRBV16 and TRBJ2-7, with 8 bases aligning to TRBD2. Trimming removed 1 base from V and 6 bases from J; junction bases left unmatched: 8. CDR1 and CDR2 (germline): KGHSY, FQNENV. This CDR3 is built from 15 residues. The DNA for the CDR3 is TGTGCCAGCAGCCAATACGACCTAGCGGGCGGCGAGCAGTACTTC. Translated: CASSQYDLAGGEQYF.

The rearrangement joins TRBV3-1 (or the pseudogene TRBV3-2) to TRBJ2-2; D unclear. CDR1 LGHDT and CDR2 YNNKEL come from the germline V gene (reference sequence). CDR3 length: 13 residues. Trimming took 4 bases from V and 5 from J, leaving 8 bases between them. CDR3 nucleotides: TGTGCCAGCAGCCCCCATCGGACCGGGGAGCTGTTTTTT. Its protein is CASSPHRTGELFF.

The J gene is TRBJ1-6, the V gene TRBV28, with D possibly matching TRBD1 (5 bases). The germline CDR1 and CDR2 sequences are MDHEN and SYDVKM. Deletions cut 1 base from V and 8 bases from J, with 9 bases between. The CDR3 is made up of 14 amino acids. CDR3 protein: CASSLFRDDSPLHF. The CDR3 DNA reads as TGTGCCAGCAGTTTATTCAGGGATGATTCACCCCTCCACTTT.

The J gene is TRBJ1-2, the V gene TRBV6-5; tentative D call: TRBD1 (6 bases). Germline CDR1 and CDR2: MNHEY and SVGAGI. V lost 6 bases and J 2 bases, leaving 10 bases between the germline ends. The length of the CDR3 is 13 residues. This CDR3 reads CASRNRENYGYTF. The CDR3 DNA reads TGTGCCAGCAGGAACAGGGAGAACTATGGCTACACCTTC.

The V and J genes are TRBV28 and TRBJ2-5; tentative D call: TRBD1 (6 bases). The length of the CDR3 is 15 residues. Trimming pared 7 bases from V and 2 bases from J, leaving 17 bases between. CDR1 and CDR2 from the germline V gene are MDHEN and SYDVKM. DNA of the CDR3: TGTGCCAGCATGCCAAGTGGGGGCACACAAGAGACCCAGTACTTC. It encodes CASMPSGGTQETQYF.